Listed below are T cell receptor beta chains from one sample, sequenced in a study of blood T cells in healthy people across ages. TCRdb reprocessed the 5' RACE reads via MiXCR and lists one record per CDR3 protein. Here the sample spans roughly 1.5 million distinct CDR3 sequences, roughly 43% being singletons. Input material: blood. The receptors were gathered from a young woman in good health. CDR3s include the opening cysteine and the closing phenylalanine or tryptophan. A D gene is named only where the DNA matches it firmly. Clone size, where shown, is once, few, many, or a class for clones that have expanded.

16	-	TRBJ1-1	TRBV4-1	TRBD1	TGCGCCAGCAGCTCACTCCCAGGGGGCGAGAACACTGAAGCTTTCTTT	CASSSLPGGENTEAFF
17	-	TRBJ2-4	TRBV27	TRBD1	TGTGCCAGCAGTTTCCGGACAGGGGGTACGGCCAAAAGCATTCAGTACTTC	CASSFRTGGTAKSIQYF
16	-	TRBJ1-1	TRBV21-1	-	TGTGCCAGCAGCAAAGGCGAGAGAATGTGGAGAACTGAAGCTTTCTTT	CASSKGERMWRTEAFF
15	-	TRBJ2-1	TRBV6-5	-	TGTGCCAGCAGTTACCACCGGGACTCCGTGGGGCGGCAGTTCTTC	CASSYHRDSVGRQFF
15	-	TRBJ1-1	TRBV7-9	-	TGTGCCAGCAGCCAATCCGCGGGGTTGAACACTGAAGCTTTCTTT	CASSQSAGLNTEAFF
16	few	TRBJ2-6	TRBV15	TRBD1	TGTGCCACCAGCAGAGTCGCCGGGACAGGGTTCCACGTCCTGACTTTC	CATSRVAGTGFHVLTF
17	few	TRBJ2-3	TRBV10-3	-	TGTGCCATCAGTGACTCCGGGACAAGAACGGCAACAGATACGCAGTATTTT	CAISDSGTRTATDTQYF
16	-	TRBJ2-2	TRBV20-1	-	TGCAGTGCTAGAGAGATTGGACAGCCGAACACCGGGGAGCTGTTTTTT	CSAREIGQPNTGELFF
13	few	TRBJ1-1	TRBV5-1	-	TGCGCCAGCAGCCCGGGGGATCTTGTTGAAGCTTTCTTT	CASSPGDLVEAFF
16	-	TRBJ2-1	TRBV10-3	TRBD1	TGTGCCATCAGTGACCCTGACAGGGGTGCGTACAATGAGCAGTTCTTC	CAISDPDRGAYNEQFF
16	few	TRBJ2-1	TRBV20-1	TRBD2	TGCAGTGCTAGAGATGTACGGCTAGCGGGAAAAAATGAGCAGTTCTTC	CSARDVRLAGKNEQFF
15	-	TRBJ1-2	TRBV20-1	TRBD1	TGCAGTGCTAGAGATTCCGGGACAGGGGCCTATGGCTACACCTTC	CSARDSGTGAYGYTF
15	-	TRBJ2-5	TRBV7-4	TRBD2	TGTGCCAGCAGCTTCTTAGCGGGGAATCAAGAGACCCAGTACTTC	CASSFLAGNQETQYF
14	few	TRBJ2-3	TRBV18	-	TGTGCCAGCTCACAAACATCTAGGGCAGATACGCAGTATTTT	CASSQTSRADTQYF
14	few	TRBJ1-5	TRBV6-6	TRBD1	TGTGCCAGCAGACTTACAGGGGGCAATCAGCCCCAGCATTTT	CASRLTGGNQPQHF
15	once	TRBJ2-3	TRBV6-2/TRBV6-3	TRBD2	TGTGCCAGCAGGCGCAGCGGGGTGTACACAGATACGCAGTATTTT	CASRRSGVYTDTQYF
14	-	TRBJ2-1	TRBV3-1	TRBD2	TGTACCAGCAGCCAAGACGGGACTAGAGCGACCCAGTTCTTC	CTSSQDGTRATQFF
15	-	TRBJ1-1	TRBV9	-	TGTGCCAGCAGCGTAGAGGTCCGTGATGGGGTCGAAGCTTTCTTT	CASSVEVRDGVEAFF
15	once	TRBJ2-5	TRBV4-1	TRBD1	TGCGCCAGCAGCCAGATGGACAGGGTAGGGGAGACCCAGTACTTC	CASSQMDRVGETQYF
17	-	TRBJ2-3	TRBV5-1	TRBD2	TGCGCCAGCAGCTTGCCCCGCGGGAGGGCCGGCACAGATACGCAGTATTTT	CASSLPRGRAGTDTQYF
13	few	TRBJ1-1	TRBV7-8	-	TGTGCCAGCAGTTTAGTTCAGAGCACTGAAGCTTTCTTT	CASSLVQSTEAFF
15	few	TRBJ2-5	TRBV20-1	TRBD2	TGCAGTGCTAACCGGGCTAGCGGATACCAAGAGACCCAGTACTTC	CSANRASGYQETQYF
12	-	TRBJ1-5	TRBV10-3	-	TGTGCCATCAGTGACGCTGATCAGCCCCAGCATTTT	CAISDADQPQHF
14	once	TRBJ2-7	TRBV6-6	TRBD1	TGTGCCAGCAGCGTGGACAGGTTCGACCACGAGCAGTACTTC	CASSVDRFDHEQYF
17	-	TRBJ2-3	TRBV4-1	TRBD2	TGCGCCAGCAGCCAAGGGCTGACTAGCGGGAGGGCAGATACGCAGTATTTT	CASSQGLTSGRADTQYF
15	-	TRBJ1-2	TRBV4-1	-	TGCGCCAGCAGCCAAGCAAAGGGGTCTAACTATGGCTACACCTTC	CASSQAKGSNYGYTF
16	-	TRBJ2-1	TRBV5-5	-	TGTGCCAGCAGCTTGGGGCCTATTATCTTATACAATGAGCAGTTCTTC	CASSLGPIILYNEQFF
16	few	TRBJ2-7	TRBV4-2	TRBD2	TGTGCCAGCAGCCAAGACGGGGCTAGCGGCTACAATGAGCAGTACTTC	CASSQDGASGYNEQYF
18	-	TRBJ2-4	TRBV4-1	-	TGCGCCAGCAGCCAAGGATTCGGCGGGTTTTCAGCCAAAAACATTCAGTACTTC	CASSQGFGGFSAKNIQYF
15	-	TRBJ2-3	TRBV10-3	-	TGTGCCATCAGAGCCCGGGACTGGGGCACAGATACGCAGTATTTT	CAIRARDWGTDTQYF
14	few	TRBJ1-1	TRBV21-1	-	TGTGCCAGCAGCAAAGGTTCAGGGGTAGCTGAAGCTTTCTTT	CASSKGSGVAEAFF
15	few	TRBJ2-3	TRBV4-1	TRBD2	TGCGCCAGCAGCCAAGGACTAGCCCGGAGAGATACGCAGTATTTT	CASSQGLARRDTQYF
15	few	TRBJ2-3	TRBV5-1	-	TGCGCCAGCAGCTTGGATGGCACCCGCACAGATACGCAGTATTTT	CASSLDGTRTDTQYF
16	-	TRBJ2-7	TRBV3-1	TRBD1	TGTGCCAGCAGCCAACGGACAGGTCAAACGTTCTACGAGCAGTACTTC	CASSQRTGQTFYEQYF
14	-	TRBJ2-7	TRBV5-5	-	TGTGCCAGCAGTGAGGACAATGCGCGGAGCGAGCAGTACTTC	CASSEDNARSEQYF
14	many	TRBJ2-4	TRBV27	-	TGTGCCAGCAGCCAGGGACTAGCCAAAAACATTCAGTACTTC	CASSQGLAKNIQYF
16	few	TRBJ2-1	TRBV4-1	-	TGCGCCAGCAGCCAAGGGAAGGGCCATTCCTACAATGAGCAGTTCTTC	CASSQGKGHSYNEQFF
15	few	TRBJ2-1	TRBV12-3/TRBV12-4	-	TGTGCCAGCAGGGAGGAGTCGGGCTCCTACAATGAGCAGTTCTTC	CASREESGSYNEQFF
16	many	TRBJ2-1	TRBV24-1	-	TGTGCCACCAGTGATTTATTGAGGCAGGGGGGGCGTGAGCAGTTCTTC	CATSDLLRQGGREQFF
16	once	TRBJ1-1	TRBV7-6	-	TGTGCCAGCAGCTTAGACAGGGAACTAAGGGACACTGAAGCTTTCTTT	CASSLDRELRDTEAFF
13	-	TRBJ2-2	TRBV24-1	-	TGTGCCACCAGCGAGCCGGGCACCGGGGAGCTGTTTTTT	CATSEPGTGELFF
13	-	TRBJ2-7	TRBV7-2	-	TGTGCCAGCAGCTTCTTGCTGAACTACGAGCAGTACTTC	CASSFLLNYEQYF
13	-	TRBJ2-7	TRBV20-1	TRBD2	TGCAGTGCTTTGACTAGCGGGAAATACGAGCAGTACTTC	CSALTSGKYEQYF
14	-	TRBJ2-7	TRBV7-8	-	TGTGCCAGCAGCTTAAGAAGGACAGACTACGAGCAGTACTTC	CASSLRRTDYEQYF
15	-	TRBJ2-7	TRBV4-3	-	TGCGCCAGCAGCCAAGTGGTGGGTGGCGCCGACGAGCAGTACTTC	CASSQVVGGADEQYF
14	many	TRBJ2-3	TRBV29-1	TRBD2	TGCAGCGTTAATAGCGGGGGGAACACAGATACGCAGTATTTT	CSVNSGGNTDTQYF
18	-	TRBJ2-3	TRBV7-2	TRBD2	TGTGCCAGCAGCTTAGTTTCGGGGACTAGCGGGGGCACAGATACGCAGTATTTT	CASSLVSGTSGGTDTQYF
15	many	TRBJ1-2	TRBV5-1	-	TGCGCCAGCAGCTACGGGACCGAGGATCACTATGGCTACACCTTC	CASSYGTEDHYGYTF
18	-	TRBJ2-6	TRBV5-1	TRBD1	TGCGCCAGCAAGACTCCTTCGACAGGGAGCTCTGGGGCCAACGTCCTGACTTTC	CASKTPSTGSSGANVLTF
15	few	TRBJ2-3	TRBV29-1	TRBD2	TGCAGCGTTGAATTCCCTAGCGGGTATTCAGATACGCAGTATTTT	CSVEFPSGYSDTQYF
13	-	TRBJ2-3	TRBV7-9	TRBD2	TGTGCCCTGTCCGGACTAGCGGGGGATACGCAGTATTTT	CALSGLAGDTQYF
14	few	TRBJ2-3	TRBV5-1	-	TGCGCCAGCAGCATTGGGGGGACCGGAGATACGCAGTATTTT	CASSIGGTGDTQYF
18	-	TRBJ2-3	TRBV6-5	-	TGTGCCAGCAGTTACAGCTTCAAGGACGCAACGGCACGAGATACGCAGTATTTT	CASSYSFKDATARDTQYF
14	-	TRBJ2-1	TRBV12-3/TRBV12-4	TRBD2	TGTGCCAGCAGTTTTCTAGCGGTCTACAATGAGCAGTTCTTC	CASSFLAVYNEQFF
14	-	TRBJ2-7	TRBV7-8	TRBD2	TGTGCCAGCAGCTCAGGACTAGTTACCTACGAGCAGTACTTC	CASSSGLVTYEQYF
14	-	TRBJ2-3	TRBV9	-	TGTGCCAGCAGCGTAGAGTTCCGCTCGGATACGCAGTATTTT	CASSVEFRSDTQYF